This T cell receptor beta chain emerged from a study of shared clonotypes between healthy human individuals. Looking at the study overall: Researchers assigned three CD4 naive, three CD4 memory, two CD8 naive and one CD8 memory plate to each donor.

The germline gives CDR1 SGHRS, CDR2 YFSETQ. The CDR3 runs 17 residues. The J segment lost 10 bases and the V segment lost 0 bases, leaving 15 bases of the junction unmatched. Study conclusions and caveats: Genetic and exposure-history diversity was limited by the small donor number. Tissue TCR repertoires likely differ from these blood-only repertoires. A reduction in generation probabilities was seen for non-shared clonotypes relative to those shared by all four donors.

With respect to this clone: The antigen is unknown.

The data were produced by immunoSEQ multiplex PCR, yet TCRdb's version contains in-frame clones alone and is incomplete. This sample has 1 million to 1.2 million clones; roughly 77% occur once, and the top ten carry about 0.89%. The gene calls are TRBV5-1 and TRBJ2-1; 8 bases map to TRBD2. This receptor was obtained from a man aged 18 to 35 in good health. Some clones in this sample may be carry-over from other donors' samples. Sequences were obtained from memory CD4+ T cells from PBMCs. The subset here: CD45RA-negative fraction. The CDR3 coding sequence is TGCGCCAGCAGCTTGGCCTTTAGCGGGATTGGCCCCAGCGAGCAGTTCTTC. It specifies CASSLAFSGIGPSEQFF.